This TCR beta chain was recorded in a study of siplizumab effects on memory and regulatory T cells. The data were produced by immunoSEQ multiplex PCR, yet TCRdb's version contains in-frame clones alone and is incomplete. The sample shows some 65,000 clones, 80% to 90% of them seen only once. Looked up from germline, CDR1 is SGDLS and CDR2 is YYNGEE. The CDR3 is 13 amino acids. V dropped 8 bases and J dropped 2; count of bases not matched to a gene: 4. Sample: Tregs sorted from blood. This clonotype was obtained from a human donor in good health. The genes are TRBV9 and TRBJ2-1; TRBD2 matches at 7 bases. As DNA, the CDR3 is TGTGCCAGTGGGAGGGCCCCCTACAATGAGCAGTTCTTC. Encoded protein: CASGRAPYNEQFF. The full variable domain, completed using reference TRBV9 and TRBJ2-1, is DSGVTQTPKHLITATGQRVTLRCSPRSGDLSVYWYQQSLDQGLQFLIQYYNGEERAKGNILERFSAQQFPDLHSELNLSSLELGDSALYFCASGRAPYNEQFFGPGTRLTVL.